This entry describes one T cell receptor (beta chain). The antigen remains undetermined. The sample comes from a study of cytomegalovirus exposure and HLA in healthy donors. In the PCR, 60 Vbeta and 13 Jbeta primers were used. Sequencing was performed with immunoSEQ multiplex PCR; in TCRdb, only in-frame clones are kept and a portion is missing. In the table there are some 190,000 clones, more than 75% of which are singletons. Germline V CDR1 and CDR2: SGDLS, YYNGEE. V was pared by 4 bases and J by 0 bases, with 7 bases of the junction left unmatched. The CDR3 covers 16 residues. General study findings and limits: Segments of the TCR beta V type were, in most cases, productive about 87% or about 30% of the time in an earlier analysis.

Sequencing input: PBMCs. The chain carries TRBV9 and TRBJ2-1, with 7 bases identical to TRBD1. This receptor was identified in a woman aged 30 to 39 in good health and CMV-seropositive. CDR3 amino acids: CASSPRQGSSYNEQFF. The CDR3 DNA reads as TGTGCCAGCAGCCCTCGACAGGGTAGCTCCTACAATGAGCAGTTCTTC.